This T cell receptor (beta chain) was retrieved from a study of blood T cell repertoires in COVID-19. Study information: PBMCs, B-cell-depleted T cells, or T cells were the source of the cDNA or gDNA that made up the material.

Authors' processing steps: For nucleated cells, counts were estimated from reference gene primer amplification. Data came from immunoSEQ multiplex PCR; TCRdb stores just in-frame clones and leaves some out. Clone size and the V and J calls come from that table; the DNA yielded D and trimming. The table lists more than 250,000 clones, approximately 84% of them singletons. The CDR3 contains 13 residues. V lost 5 bases to trimming and J lost 2 bases, with 9 bases between them. In germline, CDR1 is MNHEY, CDR2 SVGAGI. What was sequenced was peripheral blood. This clonotype was sampled from a woman in her 30s who had recovered from COVID-19. This sequence joins TRBV6-5 and TRBJ1-1; D is uncertain. The CDR3 nucleotides are TGTGCCAGCAGTATGGGCCTAAACACTGAAGCTTTCTTT. Its translation: CASSMGLNTEAFF.